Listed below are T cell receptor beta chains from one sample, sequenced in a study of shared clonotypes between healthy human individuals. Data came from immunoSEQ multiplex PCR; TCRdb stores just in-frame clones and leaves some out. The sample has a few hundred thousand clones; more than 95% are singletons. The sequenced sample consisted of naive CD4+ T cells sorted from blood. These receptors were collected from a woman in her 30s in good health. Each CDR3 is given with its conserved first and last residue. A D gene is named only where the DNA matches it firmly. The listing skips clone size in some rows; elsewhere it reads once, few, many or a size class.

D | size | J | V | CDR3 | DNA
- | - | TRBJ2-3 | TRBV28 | CASSPLSRSTDTQYF | TGTGCCAGCAGTCCTCTAAGCCGAAGCACAGATACGCAGTATTTT
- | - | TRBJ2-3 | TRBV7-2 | CASSLDGRRTDTQYF | TGTGCCAGCAGCTTAGACGGGAGACGTACAGATACGCAGTATTTT
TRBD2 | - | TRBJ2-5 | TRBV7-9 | CASSLGLDSGVTQETQYF | TGTGCCAGCAGCTTAGGTCTGGATAGCGGGGTGACCCAAGAGACCCAGTACTTC
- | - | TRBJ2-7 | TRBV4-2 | CASSPAGSGKLNYEQYF | TGTGCCAGCAGCCCTGCGGGGAGCGGCAAATTGAACTACGAGCAGTACTTC
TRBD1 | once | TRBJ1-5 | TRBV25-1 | CASSLTGEGQPQHF | TGTGCCAGCAGCCTGACAGGGGAGGGTCAGCCCCAGCATTTT
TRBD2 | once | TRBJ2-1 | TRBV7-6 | CASSFEPGLAGGGEQFF | TGTGCCAGCAGCTTCGAGCCGGGACTAGCGGGAGGGGGTGAGCAGTTCTTC
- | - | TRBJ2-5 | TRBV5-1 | CASSLVSPRDPRETQYF | TGCGCCAGCAGCTTGGTAAGCCCCCGGGACCCGCGGGAGACCCAGTACTTC
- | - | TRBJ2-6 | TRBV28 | CASSLYNTVLTF | TGTGCCAGCAGTTTATATAATACCGTCCTGACTTTC
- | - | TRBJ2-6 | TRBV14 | CASSFGSSGANVLTF | TGTGCCAGCAGCTTTGGGAGCTCTGGGGCCAACGTCCTGACTTTC
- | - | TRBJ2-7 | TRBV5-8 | CASSPLQGSYEQYF | TGTGCCAGCTCCCCTCTCCAGGGGTCCTACGAGCAGTACTTC
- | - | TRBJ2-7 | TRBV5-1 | CASYWDPTSPYEQYF | TGCGCCTCCTACTGGGACCCTACTTCCCCCTACGAGCAGTACTTC
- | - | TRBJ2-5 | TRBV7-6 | CASSLAGGVQETQYF | TGTGCCAGCAGCTTAGCCGGAGGGGTCCAAGAGACCCAGTACTTC
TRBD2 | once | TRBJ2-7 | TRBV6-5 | CASSRAGGDYEQYF | TGTGCCAGCAGTCGGGCGGGAGGGGACTACGAGCAGTACTTC
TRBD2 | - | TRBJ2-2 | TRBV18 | CASSGTSGTGELFF | TGTGCCAGCTCCGGGACTAGCGGTACCGGGGAGCTGTTTTTT
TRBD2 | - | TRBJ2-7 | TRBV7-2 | CASSLDLLAGDYEQYF | TGTGCCAGCAGCTTAGACCTTCTAGCGGGTGACTACGAGCAGTACTTC
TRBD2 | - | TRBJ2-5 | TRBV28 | CASRPSRASGRRETQYF | TGTGCCAGCAGACCATCAAGGGCTAGCGGGAGAAGGGAGACCCAGTACTTC
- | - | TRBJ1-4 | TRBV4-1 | CASSRTRGNNEKLFF | TGCGCCAGCAGTCGCACCAGGGGAAATAATGAAAAACTGTTTTTT
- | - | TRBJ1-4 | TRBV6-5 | CASSRATNEKLFF | TGTGCCAGCAGCCGGGCAACTAATGAAAAACTGTTTTTT
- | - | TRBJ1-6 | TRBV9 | CASSVAHGQDNSPLHF | TGTGCCAGCAGCGTAGCTCACGGACAAGATAATTCACCCCTCCACTTT
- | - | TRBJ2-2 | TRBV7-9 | CASKYQGPGELFF | TGTGCCAGCAAGTACCAGGGGCCCGGGGAGCTGTTTTTT
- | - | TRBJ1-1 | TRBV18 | CASSPYRDSGAEAFF | TGTGCCAGCTCACCTTACCGGGATTCGGGGGCTGAAGCTTTCTTT
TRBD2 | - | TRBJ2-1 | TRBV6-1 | CASSVLPGLANEQFF | TGTGCCAGCAGTGTCTTACCGGGACTAGCGAATGAGCAGTTCTTC
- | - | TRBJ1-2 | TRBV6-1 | CASRENYGYTF | TGTGCCAGCAGAGAAAACTATGGCTACACCTTC
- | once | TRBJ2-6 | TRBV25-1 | CASRSPGANVLTF | TGTGCCAGCAGGTCTCCTGGGGCCAACGTCCTGACTTTC
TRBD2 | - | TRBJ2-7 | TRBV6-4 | CASSDLTSGQTPYEQYF | TGTGCCAGCAGTGACTTAACTAGCGGACAGACCCCCTACGAGCAGTACTTC
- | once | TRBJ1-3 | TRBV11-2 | CASSVQVLGGNTIYF | TGTGCCAGCAGCGTCCAGGTTTTAGGAGGAAACACCATATATTTT
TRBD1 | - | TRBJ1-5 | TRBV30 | CAWNAGQGNQPQHF | TGTGCCTGGAATGCGGGACAGGGGAATCAGCCCCAGCATTTT
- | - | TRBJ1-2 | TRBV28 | CASSSGGGLHYGYTF | TGTGCCAGCAGTAGTGGGGGTGGGCTCCACTATGGCTACACCTTC
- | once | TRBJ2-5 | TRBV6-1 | CASSEVRTLQETQYF | TGTGCCAGCAGTGAAGTGAGGACTCTTCAAGAGACCCAGTACTTC
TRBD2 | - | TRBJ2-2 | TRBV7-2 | CASRNLTLAGGTGELFF | TGTGCCAGCAGGAACCTCACTCTAGCGGGAGGGACCGGGGAGCTGTTTTTT
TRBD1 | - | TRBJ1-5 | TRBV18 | CASSPRDRENQPQHF | TGTGCCAGCTCACCGAGGGACAGAGAAAATCAGCCCCAGCATTTT
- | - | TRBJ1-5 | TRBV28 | CASSLLEQPQHF | TGTGCCAGCAGTTTACTAGAGCAGCCCCAGCATTTT
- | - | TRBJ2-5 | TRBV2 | CASSGGIGSRETQYF | TGTGCCAGCAGTGGGGGTATTGGGTCCCGGGAGACCCAGTACTTC
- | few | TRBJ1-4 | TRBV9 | CASSWGADNEKLFF | TGTGCCAGCAGCTGGGGGGCCGATAATGAAAAACTGTTTTTT
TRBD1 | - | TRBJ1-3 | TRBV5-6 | CASSLELGQGAVGNTIYF | TGTGCCAGCAGCTTGGAGTTGGGACAGGGGGCAGTTGGAAACACCATATATTTT
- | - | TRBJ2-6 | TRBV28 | CASSEGGGAGANVLTF | TGTGCCAGCAGCGAGGGGGGCGGAGCTGGGGCCAACGTCCTGACTTTC
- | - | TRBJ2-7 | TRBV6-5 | CASSYSRQSYEQYF | TGTGCCAGCAGTTACTCCCGACAGTCCTACGAGCAGTACTTC
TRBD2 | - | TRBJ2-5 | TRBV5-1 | CASSGALAGFRETQYF | TGCGCCAGCAGCGGGGCACTAGCGGGATTTCGAGAGACCCAGTACTTC
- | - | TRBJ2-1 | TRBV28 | CASRSHGLSSYNEQFF | TGTGCCAGCAGATCCCACGGACTCAGCTCCTACAATGAGCAGTTCTTC
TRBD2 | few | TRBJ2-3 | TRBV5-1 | CASSLLAGSTDTQYF | TGCGCCAGCAGCTTGCTAGCGGGAAGCACAGATACGCAGTATTTT
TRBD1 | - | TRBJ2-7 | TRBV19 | CASSTGQGSYEQYF | TGTGCCAGTAGTACCGGACAGGGGTCCTACGAGCAGTACTTC
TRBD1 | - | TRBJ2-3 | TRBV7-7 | CASSNNDRGGSDTQYF | TGTGCCAGCAGCAACAACGACAGGGGAGGTTCAGATACGCAGTATTTT
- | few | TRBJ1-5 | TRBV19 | CASSIARGNQPQHF | TGTGCCAGTAGTATAGCCAGGGGTAATCAGCCCCAGCATTTT